One sample yielded the 17 T cell receptor beta chains listed below, sequenced in a study of long-term antiretroviral therapy in people with HIV. immunoSEQ v3.0 was run at survey level. TCRdb keeps only in-frame clones here, not all; method: immunoSEQ multiplex PCR. Of around 19,000 clones listed, 82% are singletons. Sample: unsorted PBMCs, taken 2.3 to 2.5 years after starting antiretroviral therapy. The receptor set was obtained from a man aged 35 to 55 with HIV.

V and J are TRBV6-6 and TRBJ1-6; no clear D gene. The germline V gene encodes CDR1 MNHNY and CDR2 SVGAGI (reference sequence). The V end lost 2 bases, the J end lost 3 bases, and 5 bases lay between the germline ends. There are 14 residues in the CDR3. CDR3 nucleotides: TGTGCCAGCAGTTACGAGGACTATAATTCACCCCTCCACTTT. Translation gives CASSYEDYNSPLHF.

This clone was seen once. V is TRBV7-9 and J is TRBJ2-1, with 15 bases aligning to TRBD2. The V and J ends lost 6 bases and 1 base, in that order; junction bases with no gene match: 7. Per the germline V gene, CDR1 is SEHNR and CDR2 is FQNEAQ (reference sequence). The CDR3 is made up of 18 amino acids. The CDR3 bases are TGTGCCAGCAGTTCCCCGGGACTAGCGGGAGGATCCTACAATGAGCAGTTCTTC. This encodes CASSSPGLAGGSYNEQFF.

V usage is TRBV21-1 and J usage is TRBJ2-6; TRBD2 is the table's D call and was not checked against the DNA. TRBV21-1 is assigned pseudogene status. This CDR3 is 17 amino acids long. The CDR3 DNA reads as TGTGCCAGCAGGGGGGGGCACCCCTTGGGGGGGGCCAACGTCCTGACTTTC. This translates into CASRGGHPLGGANVLTF.

The V call is TRBV5-4, the J call TRBJ1-2; D might be TRBD1 (5 bases). Looked up from germline, CDR1 is SGHNT and CDR2 is YYREEE (reference sequence). There are 15 residues in the CDR3. V shed 0 bases and J shed 0 bases, with 9 bases lying between them. In DNA form, the CDR3 reads TGTGCCAGCAGCTTGGTGGGGACCCCTAACTATGGCTACACCTTC. It is translated as CASSLVGTPNYGYTF.

This sequence joins TRBV5-4 and TRBJ2-7; 14 bases agree with TRBD2. V lost 0 bases, J lost 7 bases, and 0 bases stayed unmatched. This CDR3 region has 14 residues. Germline CDR1 is SGHNT and CDR2 is YYREEE (reference sequence). The CDR3 DNA sequence: TGTGCCAGCAGCTTGGGACTAGCGGGGGGGGAGCAGTACTTC. Its translation is CASSLGLAGGEQYF. Filled out from reference TRBV5-4 and TRBJ2-7, the complete variable domain reads ETGVTQSPTHLIKTRGQQVTLRCSSQSGHNTVSWYQQALGQGPQFIFQYYREEENGRGNFPPRFSGLQFPNYSSELNVNALELDDSALYLCASSLGLAGGEQYFGPGTRLTVT.

V gene TRBV27 combines with J gene TRBJ1-2; D may be TRBD1 (5 bases). V lost 4 bases, J lost 2 bases, and 14 bases lay in between. The CDR3 contains 15 residues. Germline CDR1 is MNHEY and CDR2 is SMNVEV (reference sequence). The CDR3 DNA sequence: TGTGCCAGCAGTTCGCCGACATGGGGGAACTATGGCTACACCTTC. The encoded protein is CASSSPTWGNYGYTF.

The chain employs TRBV7-6 and TRBJ1-1, with D possibly matching TRBD1 (5 bases). Germline CDR1 and CDR2: SGHVS and FNYEAQ. The CDR3 totals 14 residues. V dropped 0 bases and J dropped 5 bases, with 10 bases sitting between them. Here the CDR3 reads CASSLAPRDTEAFF. The CDR3 region has the DNA TGTGCCAGCAGCTTAGCCCCCAGGGATACTGAAGCTTTCTTT.

J is TRBJ2-7 and V is TRBV18, with TRBD2 matching over 8 bases. V shed 6 bases, J shed 4 bases, and the junction held 11 bases outside the gene matches. The CDR3 contains 15 residues. The V gene's germline CDR1 is KGHSH and CDR2 LQKENI. The chain's CDR3 is CASSHGTSKFYEQYF. The DNA of the CDR3 is TGTGCCAGCTCGCATGGGACTAGTAAGTTTTACGAGCAGTACTTC.

This clone was picked up one time. The chain uses TRBV19 and TRBJ1-1; D is unclear. There are 14 residues in the CDR3. Deletions cut 0 bases from V and 0 bases from J, with 5 bases between. The germline gives CDR1 LNHDA, CDR2 SQIVND (reference sequence). The CDR3 sequence: CASSIDRLNTEAFF. CDR3 DNA sequence: TGTGCCAGTAGTATAGATAGGCTGAACACTGAAGCTTTCTTT.

This chain uses TRBV5-1 with TRBJ2-1, with D possibly TRBD2 on 5 matching bases. Germline CDR1 reads SGHRS; CDR2 reads YFSETQ. The CDR3 runs to 15 residues. The germline V and J ends were trimmed by 3 bases and 0 bases, with 10 bases remaining between them. CDR3 coding DNA: TGCGCCAGCAGCTCAGCGGAAAGCTCCTACAATGAGCAGTTCTTC. Its translation is CASSSAESSYNEQFF.

This chain joins TRBV28 and TRBJ1-1; D ambiguous. From germline, CDR1 is MDHEN and CDR2 SYDVKM. This CDR3 comprises 16 residues. The V end lost 6 bases, the J end lost 5 bases, and 22 bases lay between the germline ends. CDR3 sequence (DNA): TGTGCCAGCAGCCTCAACCGCCTGGAGCGGAGGACTGAAGCTTTCTTT. It yields the protein CASSLNRLERRTEAFF. The full variable domain, its missing parts supplied by reference TRBV28 and TRBJ1-1, is DVKVTQSSRYLVKRTGEKVFLECVQDMDHENMFWYRQDPGLGLRLIYFSYDVKMKEKGDIPEGYSVSREKKERFSLILESASTNQTSMYLCASSLNRLERRTEAFFGQGTRLTVV.

A single count supports this clone. V is TRBV9 and J is TRBJ2-5; 10 bases line up with TRBD2. Per germline, CDR1 SGDLS and CDR2 YYNGEE. The CDR3 spans 17 residues. The J segment lost 5 bases and the V segment lost 0 bases, leaving 10 bases of the junction unmatched. The CDR3 protein is CASSVATGAGGGETQYF. DNA for the CDR3: TGTGCCAGCAGCGTAGCTACGGGAGCGGGAGGGGGGGAGACCCAGTACTTC.

The rearrangement uses TRBV5-1 and TRBJ2-7; weak D call: TRBD2 (5 bases). V was clipped by 0 bases and J by 2 bases, with 18 bases between them. CDR3 length: 17 residues. Per germline, CDR1 SGHRS and CDR2 YFSETQ. CDR3 coding DNA: TGCGCCAGCAGCTTGGTTACCAGCGGAGCGACCCCCTACGAGCAGTACTTC. Protein sequence: CASSLVTSGATPYEQYF.

This clone has only a few counts. The gene calls are TRBV9 and TRBJ2-6, with unresolved D. The CDR3 is made up of 18 amino acids. CDR1 SGDLS and CDR2 YYNGEE come from the germline V gene. Trimming took off 0 bases at V and 0 bases at J, with 13 bases between the two ends. CDR3 sequence reads: CASSVGMEAPSGANVLTF. The CDR3, as DNA: TGTGCCAGCAGCGTAGGGATGGAAGCACCCTCTGGGGCCAACGTCCTGACTTTC.

V usage is TRBV2 and J usage is TRBJ2-4; D not certain. Trimming pared 3 bases from V and 0 bases from J, leaving 6 bases between. This CDR3 has 14 residues. From germline, CDR1 is SNHLY and CDR2 FYNNEI. This chain's CDR3 is CASSDHGAKNIQYF. For the CDR3, the DNA is TGTGCCAGCAGTGACCACGGAGCCAAAAACATTCAGTACTTC.

The V call is TRBV25-1, the J call TRBJ2-3; tentative D call: TRBD2 (6 bases). The ends were cut back, 4 bases at V and 6 bases at J, with 14 bases in the middle. Germline V gene data show CDR1 as MGHDK and CDR2 as SYGVNS. CDR3 length: 14 residues. The CDR3 reads CASSVRGGGDTQYF. The CDR3, as DNA: TGTGCCAGCAGTGTGCGGGGAGGTGGGGATACGCAGTATTTT.

The chain has TRBV29-1 and TRBJ1-5; 7 bases align to TRBD1. Trimming removed 7 bases from V and 0 bases from J; junction bases left unmatched: 9. Germline V lookup: CDR1 SQVTM, CDR2 ANQGSEA. The CDR3 runs 15 residues. Here the CDR3 DNA reads TGCAGCGGGATGGGACAGACGTTTAGCAATCAGCCCCAGCATTTT. Translated, it gives CSGMGQTFSNQPQHF.